The rows below give T cell receptor beta chains drawn from one sample of a study of shared clonotypes between healthy human individuals. Repertoires were generated with immunoSEQ multiplex PCR, while TCRdb's copy carries only in-frame clones and drops some. Among approximately 460,000 clones listed, about 74% were seen once. Sequencing was performed on PBMCs. Receptor source: a woman aged 40 to 50 in good health. Some clones in this sample may be carry-over from other donors' samples. Both conserved end residues are part of each CDR3. D genes are given only for firm matches. Size tells how often a clone was seen (once, few, many) or the class of an expanded clone, and some rows leave it out.

J gene | clone size | V gene | D gene | CDR3 length | CDR3 protein | CDR3 DNA
TRBJ2-3 | NA | TRBV9 | TRBD2 | 15 | CASTRTSGAADTQYF | TGTGCCAGCACCAGGACTAGCGGGGCCGCAGATACGCAGTATTTT
TRBJ2-6 | NA | TRBV30 | NA | 16 | CAWSVTGLSGANVLTF | TGTGCCTGGAGTGTTACGGGGCTCTCTGGGGCTAACGTCCTGACTTTC
TRBJ2-7 | few | TRBV6-1 | NA | 15 | CASSEAEEGSYEQYF | TGTGCCAGCAGTGAAGCGGAGGAGGGGTCCTACGAGCAGTACTTC
TRBJ2-7 | NA | TRBV7-9 | NA | 11 | CASSFGQGLYF | TGTGCCAGCAGCTTTGGTCAGGGGCTGTACTTC
TRBJ1-2 | NA | TRBV4-3 | NA | 13 | CASSQDSGDGYTF | TGCGCCAGCAGCCAAGATAGTGGGGATGGCTACACCTTC
TRBJ2-2 | NA | TRBV6-1 | NA | 16 | CASSAGGAAYTGELFF | TGTGCCAGCAGTGCCGGGGGAGCGGCTTACACCGGGGAGCTGTTTTTT
TRBJ2-7 | few | TRBV7-8 | NA | 17 | CASSLALSVGVPYEQYF | TGTGCCAGCAGCTTAGCGCTATCGGTGGGGGTCCCCTACGAGCAGTACTTC
TRBJ1-5 | NA | TRBV7-2 | NA | 16 | CASSPRGGAGNQPQHF | TGTGCCAGCAGCCCAAGGGGTGGGGCAGGCAATCAGCCCCAGCATTTT
TRBJ2-2 | once | TRBV7-7 | NA | 15 | CASSPGLTNTGELFF | TGTGCTAGCAGCCCGGGCCTGACGAACACCGGGGAGCTGTTTTTT
TRBJ2-1 | NA | TRBV5-4 | TRBD2 | 15 | CASSSTSGSYNEQFF | TGTGCCAGCAGCTCGACTAGCGGTTCCTACAATGAGCAGTTCTTC
TRBJ2-5 | many | TRBV5-1 | NA | 15 | CASSFGGGVYQTQYF | TGCGCCAGCAGCTTTGGAGGGGGCGTTTATCAGACCCAGTACTTC
TRBJ1-1 | NA | TRBV19 | NA | 15 | CASSIGRRPNTEAFF | TGTGCCAGTAGTATAGGACGGCGACCGAACACTGAAGCTTTCTTT
TRBJ1-5 | once | TRBV19 | NA | 18 | CASSTPGLGAYSNQPQHF | TGTGCCAGTAGTACCCCCGGATTGGGGGCGTATAGCAATCAGCCCCAGCATTTT
TRBJ2-1 | NA | TRBV6-4 | TRBD2 | 14 | CASSDSGGPDEQFF | TGTGCCAGCAGTGACTCGGGAGGGCCGGATGAGCAGTTCTTC
TRBJ1-2 | many | TRBV30 | NA | 11 | CAWGSDYGYTF | TGTGCCTGGGGAAGTGACTATGGCTACACCTTC
TRBJ1-1 | NA | TRBV4-2 | NA | 14 | CASSQGTVNTEAFF | TGTGCCAGCAGCCAAGGGACAGTGAACACTGAAGCTTTCTTT
TRBJ2-2 | NA | TRBV5-1 | NA | 18 | CASSPGQGAGRDTGELFF | TGCGCCAGCAGCCCCGGACAGGGTGCCGGGAGGGACACCGGGGAGCTGTTTTTT
TRBJ2-3 | NA | TRBV30 | NA | 12 | CAWGGGTDTQYF | TGTGCCTGGGGGGGTGGCACAGATACGCAGTATTTT
TRBJ2-1 | once | TRBV29-1 | TRBD2 | 13 | CSAAGGGRNEQFF | TGCAGCGCCGCCGGGGGAGGGCGCAATGAGCAGTTCTTC
TRBJ1-1 | NA | TRBV11-1 | NA | 12 | CASSPVNPEAFF | TGTGCCAGCAGCCCCGTAAACCCTGAAGCTTTCTTT
TRBJ1-4 | NA | TRBV28 | NA | 14 | CASTPTDYNEKLFF | TGTGCCAGCACTCCGACAGACTATAATGAAAAACTGTTTTTT
TRBJ2-3 | NA | TRBV5-1 | TRBD2 | 15 | CASLAGASSTDTQYF | TGCGCCAGCCTAGCGGGGGCCTCTAGCACAGATACGCAGTATTTT
TRBJ2-5 | NA | TRBV29-1 | NA | 13 | CSVADGNQETQYF | TGCAGCGTTGCGGACGGGAACCAAGAGACCCAGTACTTC
TRBJ2-4 | once | TRBV25-1 | NA | 14 | CASSANWGGGIQYF | TGTGCCAGCAGCGCAAACTGGGGTGGTGGCATTCAGTACTTC
TRBJ2-2 | NA | TRBV11-3 | TRBD2 | 15 | CASSSSGGNTGELFF | TGTGCCAGCAGCTCGAGCGGGGGAAACACCGGGGAGCTGTTTTTT
TRBJ1-1 | NA | TRBV6-5 | TRBD1 | 16 | CASSSPGQGADTEAFF | TGTGCCAGCAGTTCACCAGGACAGGGGGCGGACACTGAAGCTTTCTTT
TRBJ2-7 | NA | TRBV7-8 | TRBD1 | 14 | CASSAGTGGYEQYF | TGTGCCAGCAGCGCCGGGACAGGAGGTTACGAGCAGTACTTC
TRBJ2-7 | once | TRBV28 | NA | 14 | CASSLIRTSYEQYF | TGTGCCAGCAGTTTAATTAGGACTTCCTACGAGCAGTACTTC
TRBJ1-5 | NA | TRBV27 | NA | 13 | CASSRASNQPQHF | TGTGCCAGCAGTAGGGCGAGCAATCAGCCCCAGCATTTT